What follows are 14 T cell receptor beta chains derived from one specimen sequenced in a study of human T cells and chemical hapten exposure. Time point described: patch test 1, 2 weeks after DPC sensitization. Specified treatment: therapeutic diphenylcyclopropenone sensitization with weekly scalp DPC. TCRdb called the RACE reads again in MiXCR, with one record for every CDR3 protein. Of some 380,000 distinct CDR3 sequences in the sample, 4% to 5.5% are singletons; the top ten hold around 2.3%. The source material was whole blood, sampled in connection with sensitization to the hapten diphenylcyclopropenone (DPC). The receptors shown here come from a woman in her forties or fifties with alopecia areata. Some clones in this sample may be carry-over from other donors' samples.

V gene TRBV20-1 combines with J gene TRBJ2-7; tentative D call: TRBD2 (6 bases). V was clipped by 3 bases and J by 6 bases, with 21 bases between them. The germline V gene encodes CDR1 DFQATT and CDR2 SNEGSKA (reference sequence). This CDR3 region has 15 residues. The CDR3 is CSASPHTGTESEQYF. CDR3 coding DNA: TGCAGTGCTAGTCCACATACCGGGACTGAGAGCGAGCAGTACTTC.

This clonotype appeared a few times. V and J are TRBV10-3 and TRBJ2-3; 7 nucleotides line up with TRBD2. This CDR3 is built from 18 residues. Germline V gene sequence: CDR1 ENHRY, CDR2 SYGVKD. Germline trimming cut 0 bases from V and 0 bases from J; bases unmatched to any gene: 9. DNA for the CDR3: TGTGCCATCAGTGAGTCGATAGCGGGTGGCACTAGCACAGATACGCAGTATTTT. Its translation: CAISESIAGGTSTDTQYF.

The table lists this clonotype with many counts. This sequence joins TRBV5-6 and TRBJ2-6; D ambiguous. The CDR3 covers 17 residues. Looked up from germline, CDR1 is SGHDT and CDR2 is YYEEEE. Trimming took 5 bases from V and 2 from J, leaving 17 bases between them. The DNA of the CDR3 is TGTGCCAGCAGACCCGACGACGGGCACCCTGGGGCCAACGTCCTGACTTTC. As protein: CASRPDDGHPGANVLTF. The full variable domain, with the rest looked up from reference TRBV5-6 and TRBJ2-6, is DAGVTQSPTHLIKTRGQQVTLRCSPKSGHDTVSWYQQALGQGPQFIFQYYEEEERQRGNFPDRFSGHQFPNYSSELNVNALLLGDSALYLCASRPDDGHPGANVLTFGAGSRLTVL.

The chain uses TRBV7-2 and TRBJ2-1, with 13 bases that match TRBD2. The CDR3 is 16 amino acids. Germline loops: CDR1 SGHTA, CDR2 FQGNSA. With V trimmed by 5 bases and J by 5 bases, 6 bases remained unmatched. CDR3: CASSQRGLAGDNEQFF. CDR3 coding DNA: TGTGCCAGCAGCCAGCGAGGACTAGCGGGGGACAATGAGCAGTTCTTC. Together with reference TRBV7-2 and TRBJ2-1, the CDR3 gives the full variable domain: GAGVSQSPSNKVTEKGKDVELRCDPISGHTALYWYRQSLGQGLEFLIYFQGNSAPDKSGLPSDRFSAERTGGSVSTLTIQRTQQEDSAVYLCASSQRGLAGDNEQFFGPGTRLTVL.

This clonotype was recorded many times. This chain connects TRBV20-1 to TRBJ1-6; D is unresolved. The CDR3 consists of 15 residues. Trimming removed 3 bases at V and 4 bases at J, with 13 bases between. Germline V gene sequence: CDR1 DFQATT, CDR2 SNEGSKA (reference sequence). CDR3: CSASGTPRYNSPLHF. The CDR3 DNA is TGCAGTGCTAGCGGCACCCCCCGGTATAATTCACCCCTCCACTTT.

This clonotype has more than one count but fewer than ten. The rearrangement links TRBV2 to TRBJ1-1; D might be TRBD1 (5 bases). Germline CDR1 SNHLY, CDR2 FYNNEI. The CDR3 spans 11 residues. V shed 8 bases and J shed 8 bases, with 12 bases lying between them. CDR3 region: CASGGNIEAFF. Written as DNA, the CDR3 is TGTGCCAGCGGGGGTAATATAGAAGCTTTCTTT.

This clonotype was detected many times. This chain uses TRBV27 with TRBJ2-7; D not resolved. The CDR3 is 13 amino acids. CDR1 MNHEY and CDR2 SMNVEV come from the germline V gene (reference sequence). The V end was cut by 2 bases, the J end by 4 bases, with 9 bases between. The CDR3 DNA reads as TGTGCCAGCAGTTTAAACGGCGCATACGAGCAGTACTTC. Translating gives CASSLNGAYEQYF.

The sample holds many counts of this clonotype. The genes are TRBV24-1 and TRBJ2-2, with 9 bases lining up with TRBD1. The CDR3 is 16 amino acids. V lost 3 bases, J lost 3 bases, and 4 bases stayed unmatched. Germline CDR1 is KGHDR and CDR2 is SFDVKD. DNA for the CDR3: TGTGCCACCAGTGATCTGGGACAGGGCGACACCGGGGAGCTGTTTTTT. Amino acid sequence: CATSDLGQGDTGELFF.

Concerning this clonotype: With a much larger clone just one base away, this may be a read error. This chain joins TRBV6-2 or TRBV6-3 and TRBJ1-1; TRBD1 might be the D (6 bases). Germline V gene data show CDR1 as MNHEY and CDR2 as SVGEGT. V was pared by 6 bases and J by 1 base, with 15 bases between. This CDR3 has 15 amino acids. DNA for the CDR3: TGTGCCAGCAGCTTCCGGAACAGGGCGAACACTGAAGCTTTCTTT. Encoded protein: CASSFRNRANTEAFF.

This clonotype came up a few times. This sequence joins TRBV15 and TRBJ1-1; TRBD1 might be the D (6 bases). V was trimmed by 4 bases and J by 3 bases, leaving 9 bases between them. This CDR3 comprises 13 residues. Germline V gene sequence: CDR1 LNHNV, CDR2 YYDKDF (reference sequence). Here the CDR3 DNA reads TGTGCCACCAGCAAGGGACACTACACTGAAGCTTTCTTT. It is translated as CATSKGHYTEAFF.

This clonotype was counted between two and nine times. The rearrangement joins TRBV12-3 or TRBV12-4 to TRBJ2-1; no definite D call. Trimming shortened V by 6 bases and J by 2 bases, and 14 bases separated the two germline ends. This CDR3 has 15 amino acids. The CDR3 nucleotides are TGTGCCAGCAGGTCTGCCGGTTGGGCCTACAATGAGCAGTTCTTC. Amino acid sequence: CASRSAGWAYNEQFF.

This clonotype has a handful of counts. The V call is TRBV24-1, the J call TRBJ1-5; 10 nucleotides match TRBD1. Germline V gene lookup returns CDR1 KGHDR and CDR2 SFDVKD. The CDR3 has 15 amino acids. J gave up 7 bases and V 5 bases, and 7 bases lay outside the gene matches. CDR3 in DNA: TGTGCCACCAGTGCCGACGGACAGGGGGAACAGCCCCAGCATTTT. It is translated as CATSADGQGEQPQHF.

This clonotype occurred many times. This rearrangement joins TRBV4-2 to TRBJ2-3; TRBD2 is a possible D gene (6 bases). From germline, CDR1 is LGHNA and CDR2 YNFKEQ. The CDR3 extends over 15 amino acids. The V gene lost 1 base and the J gene lost 3 bases, with 11 bases spanning the gap. In DNA form, the CDR3 reads TGTGCCAGCAGCCAAGGGACGGGGGTGACAGATACGCAGTATTTT. This gives the protein CASSQGTGVTDTQYF.

This clonotype was seen at least ten times. The chain joins TRBV27 to TRBJ1-2; maybe TRBD1 (6 bases). The germline gives CDR1 MNHEY, CDR2 SMNVEV (reference sequence). The CDR3 spans 15 residues. V lost 1 base and J 6 bases, leaving 15 bases between the germline ends. The CDR3 protein is CASSLWPNREDGYTF. DNA of the CDR3: TGTGCCAGCAGTTTATGGCCCAACAGGGAAGATGGCTACACCTTC.